In this sample, the clone carrying this TCR beta chain turned up a few times. Its antigen is still unknown. It was with a sample-barcoded 5' primer and a J-beta primer mix that a second PCR of roughly 6 to 12 cycles was run. Unique molecular identifiers of 12 random nucleotides labeled each cDNA. Using its own MiXCR run on the 5' RACE reads, TCRdb lists one record per CDR3 protein. The repertoire holds some 710,000 distinct CDR3 sequences, roughly 46% seen once, with over 15% in the top ten. These data come from a study of blood T cells in healthy people across ages. Looking at the study overall: For every two T cells, template switching captured about one barcoded beta molecule.

The study, taken as a whole, reports: The recorded TCR beta diversity per million T cells decreased in a roughly linear manner with age. No conclusive comparison of naive versus antigen-experienced cells was possible with unsorted PBMCs.

V lost 1 base and J 6 bases, leaving 16 bases between the germline ends. Germline V gene sequence: CDR1 ENHRY, CDR2 SYGVKD. The CDR3 runs to 16 residues. The chain uses TRBV10-3 and TRBJ2-1, with D possibly being TRBD1 (6 bases). The sample consisted of blood. This receptor was taken from a man at least 80 years old in good health. The CDR3 coding sequence is TGTGCCATCAGTGAGTACGGGCAGGGGTCTGGCAATGAGCAGTTCTTC. It codes for CAISEYGQGSGNEQFF.